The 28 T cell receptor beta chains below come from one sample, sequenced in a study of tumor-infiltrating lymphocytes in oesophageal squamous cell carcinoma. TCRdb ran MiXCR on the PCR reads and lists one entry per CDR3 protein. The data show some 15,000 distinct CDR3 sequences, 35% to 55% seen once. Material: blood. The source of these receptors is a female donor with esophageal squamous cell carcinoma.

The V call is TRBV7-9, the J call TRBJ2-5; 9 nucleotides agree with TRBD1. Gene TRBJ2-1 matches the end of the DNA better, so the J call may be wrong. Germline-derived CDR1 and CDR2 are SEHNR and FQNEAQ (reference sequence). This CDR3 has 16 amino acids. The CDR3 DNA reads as TGTGCCAGCAGCTCACGACGACAGGGGGATAGGAATGAGCAGTTCTTC. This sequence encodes CASSSRRQGDRNEQFF.

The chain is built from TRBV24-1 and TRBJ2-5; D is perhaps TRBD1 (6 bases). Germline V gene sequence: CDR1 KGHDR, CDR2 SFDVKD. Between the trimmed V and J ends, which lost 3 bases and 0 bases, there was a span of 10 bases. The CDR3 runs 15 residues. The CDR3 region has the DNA TGTGCCACCAGTGATGCTACAGGGTACCAAGAGACCCAGTACTTC. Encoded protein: CATSDATGYQETQYF.

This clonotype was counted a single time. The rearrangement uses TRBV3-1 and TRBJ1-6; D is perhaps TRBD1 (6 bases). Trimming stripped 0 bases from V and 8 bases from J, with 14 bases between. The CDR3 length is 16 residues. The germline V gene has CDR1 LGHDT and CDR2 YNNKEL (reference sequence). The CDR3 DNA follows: TGTGCCAGCAGCCAAGAAACAGGGAGGGGTTATTCACCCCTCCACTTT. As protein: CASSQETGRGYSPLHF.

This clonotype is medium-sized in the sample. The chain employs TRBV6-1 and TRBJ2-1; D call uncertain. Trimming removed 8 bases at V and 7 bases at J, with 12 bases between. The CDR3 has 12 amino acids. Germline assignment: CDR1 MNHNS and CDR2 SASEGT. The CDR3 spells CASCRFGNEQFF. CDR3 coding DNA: TGTGCCAGCTGCCGCTTTGGGAATGAGCAGTTCTTC.

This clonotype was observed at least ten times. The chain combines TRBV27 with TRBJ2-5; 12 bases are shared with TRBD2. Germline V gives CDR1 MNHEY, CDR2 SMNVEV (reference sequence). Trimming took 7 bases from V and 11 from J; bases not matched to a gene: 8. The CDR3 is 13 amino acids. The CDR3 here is CASKLAGGHEQYF. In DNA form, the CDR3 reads TGTGCCAGCAAGCTAGCGGGGGGGCATGAGCAGTACTTC.

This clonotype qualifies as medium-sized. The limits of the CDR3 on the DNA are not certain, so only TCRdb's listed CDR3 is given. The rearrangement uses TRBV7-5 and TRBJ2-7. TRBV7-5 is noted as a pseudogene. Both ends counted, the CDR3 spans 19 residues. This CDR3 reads CISVPEAKQRDVGTYEQYF.

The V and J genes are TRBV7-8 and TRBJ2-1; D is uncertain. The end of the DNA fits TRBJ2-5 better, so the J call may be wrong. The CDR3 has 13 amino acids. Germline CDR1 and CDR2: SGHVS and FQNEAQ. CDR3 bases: TGTGCCAGCAGCCACGGAAGAAGAGAGACCCAGTACTTC. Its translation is CASSHGRRETQYF.

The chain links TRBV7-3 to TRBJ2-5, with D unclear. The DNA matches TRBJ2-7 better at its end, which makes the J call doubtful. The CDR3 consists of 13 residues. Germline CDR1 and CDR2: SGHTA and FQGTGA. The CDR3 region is CASSLGVEYEQYF. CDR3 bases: TGTGCCAGCAGCTTAGGGGTAGAGTACGAGCAGTACTTC.

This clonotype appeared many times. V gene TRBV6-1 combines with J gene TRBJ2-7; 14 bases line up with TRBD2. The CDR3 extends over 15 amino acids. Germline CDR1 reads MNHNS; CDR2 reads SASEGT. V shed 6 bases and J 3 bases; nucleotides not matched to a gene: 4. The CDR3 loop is CASRTGTSGGYEQYF. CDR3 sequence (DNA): TGTGCCAGCAGGACCGGGACTAGCGGGGGCTACGAGCAGTACTTC.

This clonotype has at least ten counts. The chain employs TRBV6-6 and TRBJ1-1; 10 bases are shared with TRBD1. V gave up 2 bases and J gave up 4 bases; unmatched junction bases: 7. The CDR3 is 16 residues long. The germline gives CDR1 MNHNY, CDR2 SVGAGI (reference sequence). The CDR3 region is CASSYGDRGRSTEAFF. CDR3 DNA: TGTGCCAGCAGTTACGGGGACAGGGGACGGAGCACTGAAGCTTTCTTT.

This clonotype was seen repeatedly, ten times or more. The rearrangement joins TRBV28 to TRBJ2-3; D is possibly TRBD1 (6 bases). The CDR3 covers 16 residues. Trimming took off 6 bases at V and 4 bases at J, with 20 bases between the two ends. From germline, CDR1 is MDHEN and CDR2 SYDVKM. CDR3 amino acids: CASSPALGGPPDTQYF. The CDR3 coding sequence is TGTGCCAGCAGCCCTGCCCTAGGGGGTCCCCCAGATACGCAGTATTTT.

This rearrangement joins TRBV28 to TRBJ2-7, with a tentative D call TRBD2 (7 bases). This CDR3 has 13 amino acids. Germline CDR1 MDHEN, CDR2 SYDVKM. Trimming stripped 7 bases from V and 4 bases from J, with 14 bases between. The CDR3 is CASMGGARYEQYF. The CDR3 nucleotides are TGTGCCAGCATGGGGGGGGCTCGGTACGAGCAGTACTTC. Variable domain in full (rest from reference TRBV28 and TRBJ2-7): DVKVTQSSRYLVKRTGEKVFLECVQDMDHENMFWYRQDPGLGLRLIYFSYDVKMKEKGDIPEGYSVSREKKERFSLILESASTNQTSMYLCASMGGARYEQYFGPGTRLTVT.

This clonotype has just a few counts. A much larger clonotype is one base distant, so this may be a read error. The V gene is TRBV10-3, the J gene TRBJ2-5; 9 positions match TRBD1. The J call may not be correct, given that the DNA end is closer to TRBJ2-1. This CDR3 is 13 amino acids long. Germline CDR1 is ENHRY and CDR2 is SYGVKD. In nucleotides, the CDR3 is TGTGCCATGGCCGGGACAGGGTTTATCGAGCAGTTCTTC. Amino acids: CAMAGTGFIEQFF.

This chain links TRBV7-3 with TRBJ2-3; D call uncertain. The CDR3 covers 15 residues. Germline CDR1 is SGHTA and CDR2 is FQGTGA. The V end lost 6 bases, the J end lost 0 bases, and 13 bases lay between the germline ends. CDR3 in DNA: TGTGCCAGCAGTCCGAGGCCTGACAGCACAGATACGCAGTATTTT. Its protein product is CASSPRPDSTDTQYF. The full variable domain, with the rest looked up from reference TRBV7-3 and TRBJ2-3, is GAGVSQTPSNKVTEKGKYVELRCDPISGHTALYWYRQSLGQGPEFLIYFQGTGAADDSGLPNDRFFAVRPEGSVSTLKIQRTERGDSAVYLCASSPRPDSTDTQYFGPGTRLTVL.

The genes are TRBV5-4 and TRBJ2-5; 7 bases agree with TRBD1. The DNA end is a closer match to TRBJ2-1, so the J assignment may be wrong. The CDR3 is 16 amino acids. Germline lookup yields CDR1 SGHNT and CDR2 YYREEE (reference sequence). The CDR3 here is CASSPKQGVFNNEQFF. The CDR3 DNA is TGTGCCAGCAGCCCCAAGCAGGGGGTCTTCAACAATGAGCAGTTCTTC.

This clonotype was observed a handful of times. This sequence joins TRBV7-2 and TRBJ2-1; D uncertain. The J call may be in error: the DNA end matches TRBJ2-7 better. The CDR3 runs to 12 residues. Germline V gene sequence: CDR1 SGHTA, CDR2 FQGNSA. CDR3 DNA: TGTGCCAGCAGCTTCCGAGGCGATGAGCAGTACTTC. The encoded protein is CASSFRGDEQYF.

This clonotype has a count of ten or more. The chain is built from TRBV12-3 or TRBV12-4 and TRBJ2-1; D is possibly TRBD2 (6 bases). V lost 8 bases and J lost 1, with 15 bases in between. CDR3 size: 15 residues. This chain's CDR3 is CASGALAGSYNEQFF. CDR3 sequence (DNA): TGTGCCAGCGGTGCGTTGGCGGGATCCTACAATGAGCAGTTCTTC.

The CDR3: CASSKAGGEIDTQYF. The CDR3 nucleotides read TGTGCCAGCAGCAAAGCGGGAGGGGAAATAGATACGCAGTATTTT. The rearrangement links TRBV7-3 to TRBJ2-5; 10 bases are a match to TRBD2. TRBJ2-3 matches the DNA end more closely, so the J call is doubtful. Per germline, CDR1 SGHTA and CDR2 FQGTGA. The CDR3 has 15 amino acids.

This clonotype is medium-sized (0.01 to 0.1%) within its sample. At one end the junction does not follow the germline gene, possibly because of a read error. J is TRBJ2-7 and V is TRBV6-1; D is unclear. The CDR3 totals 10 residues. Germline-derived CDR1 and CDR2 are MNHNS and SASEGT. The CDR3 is CASGDYEQYF. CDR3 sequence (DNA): TGTGCCAGCGGTGACTACGAGCAGTACTTC.

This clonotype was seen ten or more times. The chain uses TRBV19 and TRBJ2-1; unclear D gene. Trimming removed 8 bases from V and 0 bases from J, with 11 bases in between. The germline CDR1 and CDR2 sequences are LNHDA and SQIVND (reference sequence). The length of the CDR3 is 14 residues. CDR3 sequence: CASLGPSSYNEQFF. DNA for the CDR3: TGTGCCAGTCTAGGGCCCAGCTCCTACAATGAGCAGTTCTTC.

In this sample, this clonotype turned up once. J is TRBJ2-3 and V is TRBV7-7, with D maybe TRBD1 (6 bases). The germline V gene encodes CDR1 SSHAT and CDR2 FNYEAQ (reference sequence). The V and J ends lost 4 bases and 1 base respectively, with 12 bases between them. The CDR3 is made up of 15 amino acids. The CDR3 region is CASSWTVTRTDTQYF. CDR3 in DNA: TGTGCCAGCAGCTGGACAGTGACTCGCACAGATACGCAGTATTTT.

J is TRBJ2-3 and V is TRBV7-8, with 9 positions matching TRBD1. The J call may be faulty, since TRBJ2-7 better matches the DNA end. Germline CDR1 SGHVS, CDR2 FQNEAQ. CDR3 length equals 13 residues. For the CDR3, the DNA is TGTGCCAGCAGCTTGACAGGGGGGTGGATGCAGTACTTC. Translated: CASSLTGGWMQYF.

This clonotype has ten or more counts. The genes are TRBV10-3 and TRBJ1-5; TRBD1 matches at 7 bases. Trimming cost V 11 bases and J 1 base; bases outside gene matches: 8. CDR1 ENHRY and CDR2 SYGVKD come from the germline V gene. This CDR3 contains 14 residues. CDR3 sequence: CASRQGESNQPQHF. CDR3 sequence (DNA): TGTGCCTCACGACAGGGCGAGAGCAATCAGCCCCAGCATTTT.

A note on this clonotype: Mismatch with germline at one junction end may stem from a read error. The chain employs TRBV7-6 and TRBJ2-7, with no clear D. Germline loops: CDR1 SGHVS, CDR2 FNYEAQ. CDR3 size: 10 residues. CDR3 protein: CASSSYEQYF. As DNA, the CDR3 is TGTGCTAGCAGCTCCTACGAGCAGTACTTC.

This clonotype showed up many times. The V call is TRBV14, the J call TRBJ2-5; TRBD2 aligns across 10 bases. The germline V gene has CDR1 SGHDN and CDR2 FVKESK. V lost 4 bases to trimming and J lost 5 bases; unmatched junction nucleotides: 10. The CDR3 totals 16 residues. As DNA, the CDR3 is TGTGCCAGCAGCCCCCGGACTAGCGGTTTCGGGGAGACCCAGTACTTC. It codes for CASSPRTSGFGETQYF.

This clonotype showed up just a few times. The CDR3 DNA follows: TGTGCCAGCAGCTCAGGCGCCTACGAGCAGTACTTC. Encoded protein: CASSSGAYEQYF. V gene TRBV7-8 combines with J gene TRBJ2-5; D gene ambiguous. The closer fit of TRBJ2-7 to the DNA end suggests the J call may be wrong. CDR1 SGHVS and CDR2 FQNEAQ come from the germline V gene. This CDR3 has 12 residues.

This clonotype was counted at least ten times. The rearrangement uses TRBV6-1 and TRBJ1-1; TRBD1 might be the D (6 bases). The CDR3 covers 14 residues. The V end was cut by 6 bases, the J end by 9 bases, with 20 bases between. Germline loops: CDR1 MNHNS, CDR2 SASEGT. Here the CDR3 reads CASRENRVSRKAFF. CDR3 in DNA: TGTGCCAGCAGGGAAAACAGGGTTAGCCGGAAAGCTTTCTTT.

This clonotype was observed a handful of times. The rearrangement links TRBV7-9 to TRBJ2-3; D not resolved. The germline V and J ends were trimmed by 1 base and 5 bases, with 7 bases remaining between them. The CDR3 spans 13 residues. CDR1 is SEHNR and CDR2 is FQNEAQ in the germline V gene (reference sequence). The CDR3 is CASSLGFRDTQYF. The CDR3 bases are TGTGCCAGCAGCTTAGGGTTTCGAGATACGCAGTATTTT.